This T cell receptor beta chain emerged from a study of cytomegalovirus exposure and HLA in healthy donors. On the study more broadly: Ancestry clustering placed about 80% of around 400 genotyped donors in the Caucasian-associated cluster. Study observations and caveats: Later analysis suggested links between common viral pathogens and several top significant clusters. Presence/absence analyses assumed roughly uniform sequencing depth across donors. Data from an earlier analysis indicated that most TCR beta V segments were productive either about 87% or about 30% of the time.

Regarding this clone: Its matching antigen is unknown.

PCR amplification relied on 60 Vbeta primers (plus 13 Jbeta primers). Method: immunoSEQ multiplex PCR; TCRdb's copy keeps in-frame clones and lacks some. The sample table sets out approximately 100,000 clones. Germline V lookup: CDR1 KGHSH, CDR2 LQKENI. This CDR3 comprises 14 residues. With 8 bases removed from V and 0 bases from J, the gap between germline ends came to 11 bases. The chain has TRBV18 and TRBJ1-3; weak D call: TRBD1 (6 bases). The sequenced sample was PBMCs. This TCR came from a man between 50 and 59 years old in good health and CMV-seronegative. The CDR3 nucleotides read TGTGCCAGCCAGGACAGCCGCTCTGGAAACACCATATATTTT. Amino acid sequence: CASQDSRSGNTIYF.